The rows below give T cell receptor beta chains drawn from one sample of a study of cytomegalovirus exposure and HLA in healthy donors. The data were produced by immunoSEQ multiplex PCR, yet TCRdb's version contains in-frame clones alone and is incomplete. The sample has 60,000 to 90,000 clones; roughly 92% are singletons. What was sequenced was PBMCs. The receptors were gathered from a woman aged 18-29 years in good health and CMV-seronegative. The CDR3 runs from the conserved cysteine through the conserved F or W. The D gene is left open where the match is weak. Clone size is given for some rows only: seen once, a few or many times, or a class if the clone is expanded.

cdr3_length,v_call,j_call,clone_size,d_call,cdr3_nt,cdr3_aa
17,TRBV4-1,TRBJ2-1,.,TRBD2,TGCGCCAGCAGCCAAGTAGCGGGGGGGGTCCCCTACAATGAGCAGTTCTTC,CASSQVAGGVPYNEQFF
13,TRBV14,TRBJ2-1,.,.,TGTGCCAGCAGCCGGCAGGCCTACAATGAGCAGTTCTTC,CASSRQAYNEQFF
15,TRBV7-2,TRBJ1-5,.,.,TGTGCCAGCAGCCGGGGGAGCACCCCAAATCAGCCCCAGCATTTT,CASSRGSTPNQPQHF
15,TRBV27,TRBJ2-4,.,.,TGTGCCAGCAGTTCCTACAGGGAGAGTGGAAACATTCAGTACTTC,CASSSYRESGNIQYF
14,TRBV19,TRBJ1-5,.,.,TGTGCCAGTAGTATTCGGGACACCAATCAGCCCCAGCATTTT,CASSIRDTNQPQHF
17,TRBV28,TRBJ1-5,.,TRBD1,TGTGCCAGCTTAAAGGGGACAGGAGATTATAGCAATCAGCCCCAGCATTTT,CASLKGTGDYSNQPQHF
14,TRBV18,TRBJ1-4,.,.,TGTGCCAGCTCACCATCGAGGGTTGAGGAAAAACTGTTTTTT,CASSPSRVEEKLFF
12,TRBV29-1,TRBJ2-5,.,.,TGCAGCGCCCGGTCGGTCGGAGGGACCCAGTACTTC,CSARSVGGTQYF
15,TRBV28,TRBJ2-2,.,TRBD1,TGTGCCAGCAGTATACGACAGGGATGGACCGGGGAGCTGTTTTTT,CASSIRQGWTGELFF
13,TRBV6-1,TRBJ2-1,.,TRBD2,TGTGCCAGCACGTTGCGGGGGGGCCATGAGCAGTTCTTC,CASTLRGGHEQFF
16,TRBV7-9,TRBJ1-1,few,TRBD1,TGTGCCAGCAGCCCCGTTCCGACAGGGCCGTACACTGAAGCTTTCTTT,CASSPVPTGPYTEAFF
14,TRBV6-5,TRBJ2-2,few,.,TGTGCCAGCAGTTACTCCGCAGGAACCGGGGAGCTGTTTTTT,CASSYSAGTGELFF
13,TRBV7-9,TRBJ1-1,.,.,TGTGCCAGCAGCTTAGAGGCAGGACTTGAAGCTTTCTTT,CASSLEAGLEAFF
14,TRBV7-9,TRBJ1-2,.,.,TGTGCCAGCAGCTTAAACGAGTATAACTATGGCTACACCTTC,CASSLNEYNYGYTF
16,TRBV18,TRBJ2-3,.,TRBD2,TGTGCCAGCTCACCGCGACTAGCGGGGGCCACAGATACGCAGTATTTT,CASSPRLAGATDTQYF
14,TRBV9,TRBJ2-7,.,.,TGTGCCAGCAGCGTAGACCCGCACGGCGGCGAGCAGTACTTC,CASSVDPHGGEQYF
14,TRBV9,TRBJ2-3,.,.,TGTGCCAGCAGCCTCGGGCGGGACACAGATACGCAGTATTTT,CASSLGRDTDTQYF
14,TRBV28,TRBJ1-3,.,.,TGTGCCAGCAGTAGGACAAGTTCTGGAAACACCATATATTTT,CASSRTSSGNTIYF
14,TRBV6-5,TRBJ2-7,.,TRBD2,TGTGCCAGCAGGCCCCTGAGCGGGGGCCACGAGCAGTACTTC,CASRPLSGGHEQYF
14,TRBV27,TRBJ2-5,.,.,TGTGCCAGCAGTGCTGGTTCCCGGTGGGAGACCCAGTACTTC,CASSAGSRWETQYF
16,TRBV28,TRBJ2-5,.,TRBD1,TGTGCCAGCAGGGGGCTAAAAACAGGGGTAGAAGAGACCCAGTACTTC,CASRGLKTGVEETQYF
16,TRBV28,TRBJ2-3,.,TRBD1,TGTGCCAGCAGAACCGGACAGGGGGCTAGCACAGATACGCAGTATTTT,CASRTGQGASTDTQYF
15,TRBV5-1,TRBJ1-2,.,.,TGCGCCAGCAGCGGAAGGGGACAACCTAACTATGGCTACACCTTC,CASSGRGQPNYGYTF
14,TRBV2,TRBJ1-5,once,.,TGTGCCAGCAATTATCTAAATAGCAATCAGCCCCAGCATTTT,CASNYLNSNQPQHF
14,TRBV6-6,TRBJ1-2,.,TRBD1,TGTGCCAGCATCCCGGGACAGGGGGCTTCTGGCTACACCTTC,CASIPGQGASGYTF
15,TRBV11-2,TRBJ1-1,.,.,TGTGCCAGCAGATCCGCGGGGCTGAAGAACACTGAAGCTTTCTTT,CASRSAGLKNTEAFF
15,TRBV5-1,TRBJ2-7,.,TRBD1,TGCGCCAGCAGCTTGTTGGGGGACAGTTCCTACGAGCAGTACTTC,CASSLLGDSSYEQYF
16,TRBV5-1,TRBJ2-5,.,.,TGCGCCAGCAGCCTACAGGGTATCACGTACCAAGAGACCCAGTACTTC,CASSLQGITYQETQYF
13,TRBV7-2,TRBJ2-5,.,.,TGTGCCAGCAGCTCGGACTCTCCTGGGGCCCAGTACTTC,CASSSDSPGAQYF
15,TRBV27,TRBJ1-6,.,.,TGTGCCAGCAGACCCACAGGGCTGTTGGGTTCACCCCTCCACTTT,CASRPTGLLGSPLHF
15,TRBV5-4,TRBJ1-2,.,TRBD1,TGTGCCAGCAGCTTGGTTCAGGGGGCAAACTATGGCTACACCTTC,CASSLVQGANYGYTF
14,TRBV9,TRBJ1-1,.,.,TGTGCCAGCAGCGTTGCAGTCATGAACACTGAAGCTTTCTTT,CASSVAVMNTEAFF
15,TRBV7-9,TRBJ1-6,.,TRBD1,TGTGCCAGCAGCTTAGCCGGGACAGGGATATCACCCCTCCACTTT,CASSLAGTGISPLHF
15,TRBV28,TRBJ2-3,.,.,TGTGCCAGCAGTTTCCCCCCGGGGGAGGCAGATACGCAGTATTTT,CASSFPPGEADTQYF
15,TRBV7-9,TRBJ2-5,.,.,TGTGCCAGCAGCTTACTGGGGAGAGGGCAAGAGACCCAGTACTTC,CASSLLGRGQETQYF
19,TRBV9,TRBJ1-3,.,TRBD1,TGTGCCAGCAGTGTCTACGCCTTGACAGGGCCAGGGTCTGGAAACACCATATATTTT,CASSVYALTGPGSGNTIYF
19,TRBV7-2,TRBJ2-1,.,.,TGTGCCAGCAGGGAGCCGAACTCACAGTGGGTCCCTAAGGGGAATGAGCAGTTCTTC,CASREPNSQWVPKGNEQFF
14,TRBV18,TRBJ1-3,.,.,TGTGCCAGCTCATGGACAGCCGCTGGAAACACCATATATTTT,CASSWTAAGNTIYF
15,TRBV11-2,TRBJ1-1,.,.,TGTGCCAGCAGCTTTGGGGGCGGGGGGTACACTGAAGCTTTCTTT,CASSFGGGGYTEAFF
16,TRBV11-3,TRBJ2-2,.,TRBD1,TGTGCCAGCAGCCCACCCGGGACAGCGAACACCGGGGAGCTGTTTTTT,CASSPPGTANTGELFF
13,TRBV28,TRBJ2-7,.,.,TGTGCCAGCAGTCCAGGGGTGCCCTACGAGCAGTACTTC,CASSPGVPYEQYF
13,TRBV5-1,TRBJ2-3,.,.,TGCGCCAGCAGGACTAGTAGCACAGATACGCAGTATTTT,CASRTSSTDTQYF
16,TRBV13,TRBJ2-3,few,TRBD2,TGTGCCAGCAGCTCATGGACTAGCGGGATTGATGGTACGCAGTATTTT,CASSSWTSGIDGTQYF
13,TRBV30,TRBJ1-1,few,.,TGTGCCTGGAGTGTACAGGGGAACACTGAAGCTTTCTTT,CAWSVQGNTEAFF
16,TRBV18,TRBJ2-7,.,.,TGTGCCAGCTCACCACCTGGCGGGGGCCTTACCTACGAGCAGTACTTC,CASSPPGGGLTYEQYF
16,TRBV2,TRBJ2-5,.,TRBD2,TGTGCCAGCAGTCCGGGGACTAGCGGGGGCCAAGAGACCCAGTACTTC,CASSPGTSGGQETQYF
14,TRBV28,TRBJ1-2,.,TRBD1,TGTGCCAGCAGTTTAACAGGGGTCAACTATGGCTACACCTTC,CASSLTGVNYGYTF
14,TRBV19,TRBJ1-5,once,.,TGTGCCAGTAATCACAGGTCTTCCGGTCAGCCCCAGCATTTT,CASNHRSSGQPQHF
14,TRBV2,TRBJ2-5,.,.,TGTGCCAGCAGTGAATTTGGCCAAAAAGAGACCCAGTACTTC,CASSEFGQKETQYF
13,TRBV21-1,TRBJ2-7,medium-sized,.,TGTGCCAGCATGGGCAGAGGGCCCTACGAGCAGTACTTC,CASMGRGPYEQYF
15,TRBV5-1,TRBJ1-4,.,.,TGCGCCAGCAGCTTCGACAGTCCCCTTAATGAAAAACTGTTTTTT,CASSFDSPLNEKLFF
15,TRBV19,TRBJ2-5,.,.,TGTGCCAGTACCCAATCTAGCGTAGGGGCAGAGACCCAGTACTTC,CASTQSSVGAETQYF
14,TRBV2,TRBJ1-6,.,.,TGTGCCAGCGTACAGGGTGAGGGTAATTCACCCCTCCACTTT,CASVQGEGNSPLHF
17,TRBV28,TRBJ1-5,once,.,TGTGCCAGCAGTTTTTTCTCTGTGTCGTCGTCTGGGCCGGGGCAGCATTTT,CASSFFSVSSSGPGQHF
16,TRBV19,TRBJ2-4,.,TRBD1,TGTGCCAGTAGTAAACCCCGGGACAGCGGCAGAAACATTCAGTACTTC,CASSKPRDSGRNIQYF